The clone carrying this T cell receptor beta chain was seen more than once but under ten times. Trimming cost V 5 bases and J 0 bases, with 13 bases left between them. This CDR3 is built from 15 residues. Using its own MiXCR run on the 5' RACE reads, TCRdb lists one record per CDR3 protein. The table has 610,000 or so distinct CDR3 sequences, more than 9% seen once. This record belongs to a study of T cells after yellow fever vaccination. The TCR originated in a man younger than 45 who received the YFV17D yellow fever vaccine. The genes are TRBV12-3 or TRBV12-4 and TRBJ1-1; D is unresolved. The sample consisted of PBMCs, taken on the day of the yellow fever booster vaccination. Here the CDR3 reads CASSPTATMNTEAFF. CDR3 DNA sequence: TGTGCCAGCAGTCCGACCGCTACAATGAACACTGAAGCTTTCTTT.